Each of the 19 T cell receptor beta chains below was sequenced from the same sample in a study of blood T cells in healthy people across ages. Combining a sample-barcoded 5' primer with a J-beta primer mix, a second PCR ran for roughly 6 to 11 cycles. MiXCR, applied by TCRdb to the 5' RACE reads, yields one record per CDR3 protein. Of around 650,000 distinct CDR3 sequences listed, roughly 41% are singletons. The specimen sequenced was blood. These receptors were taken from a man older than 75 in good health.

The chain links TRBV6-5 to TRBJ1-5; 7 bases agree with TRBD1. The CDR3 length is 14 residues. Germline CDR1 MNHEY, CDR2 SVGAGI. V shed 7 bases, J shed 4 bases, and the junction held 7 bases outside the gene matches. CDR3 DNA sequence: TGTGCCAGCAACAAACAGGGGAGGAATCAGCCCCAGCATTTT. Translating it yields CASNKQGRNQPQHF.

Ten or more counts support this clonotype. The chain uses TRBV29-1 and TRBJ2-3, with 10 bases lining up with TRBD2. V shed 1 base and J 4 bases; nucleotides not matched to a gene: 8. The CDR3 is 16 amino acids. CDR1 and CDR2 from the germline V gene are SQVTM and ANQGSEA. The CDR3 sequence: CSVEGGLAGVADTQYF. The CDR3 bases are TGCAGCGTTGAAGGCGGTCTAGCGGGGGTCGCAGATACGCAGTATTTT.

A few counts support this clonotype. J is TRBJ2-7 and V is TRBV15; TRBD1 agrees at 9 bases. The CDR3 totals 16 residues. Germline values: CDR1 LNHNV, CDR2 YYDKDF (reference sequence). The V and J ends lost 1 base and 7 bases, in that order; junction bases with no gene match: 11. The CDR3 DNA reads TGTGCCACCAGCAGAGGGGGGACAGGGAGGAACAATGAGCAGTACTTC. Amino acids: CATSRGGTGRNNEQYF.

This clonotype is judged medium-sized. V gene TRBV7-2 combines with J gene TRBJ2-1; TRBD2 aligns across 7 bases. CDR3 length: 15 residues. CDR1 is SGHTA, CDR2 FQGNSA, per germline. V was clipped by 5 bases and J by 4 bases; unmatched bases: 8. This CDR3 is CASSKSGTKYNEQFF. In DNA, the CDR3 is TGTGCCAGCAGCAAATCCGGGACTAAATACAATGAGCAGTTCTTC.

This sequence joins TRBV2 and TRBJ2-3; a weak D match, TRBD2 (5 bases). The ends were cut back, 0 bases at V and 0 bases at J, with 7 bases in the middle. Germline assignment: CDR1 SNHLY and CDR2 FYNNEI. This CDR3 is 15 amino acids long. CDR3 protein: CASSEAGASTDTQYF. The CDR3, as DNA: TGTGCCAGCAGTGAAGCGGGAGCTAGCACAGATACGCAGTATTTT.

The chain is built from TRBV4-3 and TRBJ1-2; D might be TRBD1 (5 bases). V lost 4 bases, J lost 7 bases, and 16 bases lay in between. This CDR3 region has 14 residues. Germline V gives CDR1 LGHNA, CDR2 YSLEER. Here the CDR3 reads CASSLDRGQGGYTF. CDR3 nucleotides: TGCGCCAGCAGCCTTGATAGGGGCCAAGGTGGCTACACCTTC.

The CDR3 DNA reads TGCAGTGCTAGAGATTGGGGCAGGGTTAACTATGAGCAGTTCTTC. Amino acid sequence: CSARDWGRVNYEQFF. J is TRBJ2-1 and V is TRBV20-1, with a weak D call TRBD1 (5 bases). Germline V CDR1 and CDR2: DFQATT, SNEGSKA (reference sequence). Trimming stripped 0 bases from V and 8 bases from J, with 17 bases between. This CDR3 has 15 residues.

V and J are TRBV9 and TRBJ2-7; the D call may be TRBD1 or TRBD2 (6 bases each). Germline lookup yields CDR1 SGDLS and CDR2 YYNGEE. The V end was cut by 0 bases, the J end by 3 bases, with 13 bases between. The CDR3 is 15 amino acids. The CDR3, as DNA: TGTGCCAGCAGCGTAGGTGCGGGACACGGCTACGAGCAGTACTTC. Translating gives CASSVGAGHGYEQYF.

This clonotype turned up a few times. The V call is TRBV7-6, the J call TRBJ2-7; TRBD2 matches at 7 bases. Germline CDR1 reads SGHVS; CDR2 reads FNYEAQ. V lost 3 bases to trimming and J lost 5 bases; unmatched junction nucleotides: 10. This CDR3 is 15 amino acids long. The CDR3 protein is CASSFRQAGRDEQYF. CDR3 in DNA: TGTGCCAGCAGCTTTCGACAAGCGGGGCGCGACGAGCAGTACTTC.

This clonotype came up once. The CDR3 protein is CASSYGLRSGGRETQYF. Here the CDR3 DNA reads TGTGCCAGCAGTTACGGTCTTAGGTCAGGGGGTCGGGAGACCCAGTACTTC. This sequence joins TRBV6-2 or TRBV6-3 and TRBJ2-5, with 7 nucleotides matching TRBD1. The CDR3 is 17 amino acids. V shed 2 bases and J 5 bases; nucleotides not matched to a gene: 14. The germline V gene encodes CDR1 MNHEY and CDR2 SVGEGT.

This chain uses TRBV28 with TRBJ2-3, with 13 bases aligning to TRBD2. This CDR3 contains 20 residues. The V and J ends lost 4 bases and 3 bases, in that order; junction bases with no gene match: 16. Germline-derived CDR1 and CDR2 are MDHEN and SYDVKM. For the CDR3, the DNA is TGTGCCAGCAGTTCCCCCCCAATAGGACTAGCGGGAGTCGGAACAGATACGCAGTATTTT. Amino acid sequence: CASSSPPIGLAGVGTDTQYF.

The V call is TRBV27, the J call TRBJ2-3, with TRBD2 matching 9 bases. Germline V CDR1 and CDR2: MNHEY, SMNVEV (reference sequence). The CDR3 loop spans 15 amino acids. Losses at the gene ends were 2 bases for V and 5 bases for J; bases not matched to a gene: 5. The CDR3 DNA is TGTGCCAGCAGTTTAAGGTCACTAGCGGGAGATACGCAGTATTTT. Translating gives CASSLRSLAGDTQYF.

This clonotype was recorded many times. V and J are TRBV6-5 and TRBJ2-7, with 12 bases that match TRBD2. The trim removed 8 bases at V and 6 bases at J, leaving 8 bases unmatched. Germline CDR1 MNHEY, CDR2 SVGAGI. CDR3 length equals 14 residues. The chain's CDR3 is CASGPSGRGREQYF. Here the CDR3 DNA reads TGTGCCAGCGGTCCTAGCGGGAGGGGGCGCGAGCAGTACTTC.

The J gene is TRBJ2-7, the V gene TRBV20-1; no firm D call. CDR3 length: 11 residues. V dropped 3 bases and J dropped 6 bases, with 9 bases sitting between them. Germline V gene sequence: CDR1 DFQATT, CDR2 SNEGSKA (reference sequence). The CDR3 coding sequence is TGCAGTGCTAGTAGGGAAAGCGAGCAGTACTTC. Its protein product is CSASRESEQYF.

This clonotype was recorded many times. The chain links TRBV29-1 to TRBJ1-4; perhaps TRBD1 as D (6 bases). Per the germline V gene, CDR1 is SQVTM and CDR2 is ANQGSEA. Trimming took off 6 bases at V and 8 bases at J, with 25 bases between the two ends. CDR3 length equals 16 residues. The CDR3 DNA reads TGCAGCGTGAAGGGGGAATTGGGGGCGCTCGGAGAAAAACTGTTTTTT. Protein: CSVKGELGALGEKLFF.

Of note for this clonotype: A clone one base away is much larger, so this may be a read error. This sequence joins TRBV4-3 and TRBJ1-6; no reliable D call. The germline V gene encodes CDR1 LGHNA and CDR2 YSLEER. The CDR3 contains 15 residues. The V and J ends lost 0 bases and 5 bases respectively, with 8 bases between them. The CDR3 sequence is CASSQDGQDNSPLHF. The CDR3 DNA reads as TGCGCCAGCAGCCAAGATGGGCAGGATAATTCACCCCTCCACTTT.

This clonotype has just a few counts. The V call is TRBV12-3 or TRBV12-4, the J call TRBJ2-1; 8 bases are a match to TRBD2. The CDR3 is made up of 15 amino acids. J lost 6 bases, V lost 3 bases, and 7 bases had no gene match. The CDR3 region has the DNA TGTGCCAGCAGTTTCCGAGCGGGGGAGACCAATGAGCAGTTCTTC. Protein product: CASSFRAGETNEQFF.

This clonotype was seen repeatedly, ten times or more. The chain is built from TRBV29-1 and TRBJ2-5, with D perhaps matching TRBD2 (5 bases). V lost 8 bases, J lost 2 bases, and 12 bases lay in between. The CDR3 consists of 12 residues. From germline, CDR1 is SQVTM and CDR2 ANQGSEA. CDR3 loop: CSSIRGQETQYF. The CDR3, as DNA: TGCAGCAGCATCCGGGGTCAAGAGACCCAGTACTTC.

The gene calls are TRBV7-6 and TRBJ2-5; the D gene is possibly TRBD1 (5 bases). Germline V gene data show CDR1 as SGHVS and CDR2 as FNYEAQ. The ends were cut back, 0 bases at V and 11 bases at J, with 16 bases in the middle. This CDR3 has 14 residues. The CDR3 spells CASSLAAKGNEQYF. Here the CDR3 DNA reads TGTGCCAGCAGCTTAGCTGCCAAGGGGAATGAGCAGTACTTC.